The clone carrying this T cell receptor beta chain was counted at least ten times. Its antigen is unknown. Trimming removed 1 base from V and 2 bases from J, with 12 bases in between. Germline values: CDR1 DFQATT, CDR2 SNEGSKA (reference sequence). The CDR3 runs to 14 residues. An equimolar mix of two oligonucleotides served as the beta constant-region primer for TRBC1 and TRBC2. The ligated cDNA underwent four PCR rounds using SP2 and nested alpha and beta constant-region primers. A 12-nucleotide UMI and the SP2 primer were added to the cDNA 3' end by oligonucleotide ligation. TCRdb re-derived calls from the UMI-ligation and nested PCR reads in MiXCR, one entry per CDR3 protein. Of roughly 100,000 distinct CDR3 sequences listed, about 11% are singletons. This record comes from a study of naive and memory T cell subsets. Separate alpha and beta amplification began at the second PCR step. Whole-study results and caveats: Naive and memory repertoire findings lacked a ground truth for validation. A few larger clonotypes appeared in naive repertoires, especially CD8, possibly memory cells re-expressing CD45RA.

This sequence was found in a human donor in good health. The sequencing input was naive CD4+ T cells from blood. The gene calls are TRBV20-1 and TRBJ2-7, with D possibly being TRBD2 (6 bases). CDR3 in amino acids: CSARGGREAYEQYF. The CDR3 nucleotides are TGCAGTGCTAGAGGTGGCAGGGAGGCCTACGAGCAGTACTTC.